The entry below gives a single T cell receptor beta chain sequence along with its context. Using immunoSEQ multiplex PCR, the repertoire was profiled, and TCRdb retains in-frame clones only, with some absent. The sample holds 55,000 to 80,000 clones; about 90% are singletons and the top ten take roughly 0.41%. The data are from a study of technical replicates of blood from a few donors. The CDR3 is 15 residues long. Germline CDR1 reads MNHNY; CDR2 reads SVGAGI (reference sequence). V trimming: 3 bases; J trimming: 7 bases; junction bases outside the gene matches: 6. Sequencing was done on a sample of T cells isolated from PBMCs. This receptor was identified in a human donor in good health. The rearrangement links TRBV6-6 to TRBJ2-2, with TRBD1 identical over 9 bases. The CDR3 loop is CASSYGTGLSGELFF. In DNA, the CDR3 is TGTGCCAGCAGTTATGGGACAGGGTTGAGCGGGGAGCTGTTTTTT.